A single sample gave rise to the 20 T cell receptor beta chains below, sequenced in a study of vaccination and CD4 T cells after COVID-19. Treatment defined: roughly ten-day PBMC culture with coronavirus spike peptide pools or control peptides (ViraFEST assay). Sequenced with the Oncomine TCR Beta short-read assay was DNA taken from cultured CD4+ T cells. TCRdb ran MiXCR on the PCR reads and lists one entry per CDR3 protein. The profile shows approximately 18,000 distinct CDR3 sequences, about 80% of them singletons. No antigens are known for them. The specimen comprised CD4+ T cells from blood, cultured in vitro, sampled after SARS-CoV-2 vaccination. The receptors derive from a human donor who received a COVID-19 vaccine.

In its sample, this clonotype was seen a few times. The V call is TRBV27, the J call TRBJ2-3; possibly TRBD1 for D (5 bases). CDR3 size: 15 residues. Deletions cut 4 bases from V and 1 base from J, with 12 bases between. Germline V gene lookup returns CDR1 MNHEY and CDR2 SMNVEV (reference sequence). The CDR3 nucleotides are TGTGCCAGCAGTTCCAGGGTTGATCGCACAGATACGCAGTATTTT. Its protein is CASSSRVDRTDTQYF.

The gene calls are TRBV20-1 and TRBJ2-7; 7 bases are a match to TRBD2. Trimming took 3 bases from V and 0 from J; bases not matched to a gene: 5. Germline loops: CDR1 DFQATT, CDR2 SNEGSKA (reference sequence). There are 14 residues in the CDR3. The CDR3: CSASPAGNSYEQYF. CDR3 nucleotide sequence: TGCAGTGCTAGTCCAGCGGGAAACTCCTACGAGCAGTACTTC.

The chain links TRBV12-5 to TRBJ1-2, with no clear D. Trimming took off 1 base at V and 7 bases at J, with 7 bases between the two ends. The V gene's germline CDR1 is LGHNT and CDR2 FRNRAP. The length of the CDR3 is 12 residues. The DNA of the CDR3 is TGTGCTAGTGGTTTGGGTATACCTGGCTACACCTTC. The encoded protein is CASGLGIPGYTF.

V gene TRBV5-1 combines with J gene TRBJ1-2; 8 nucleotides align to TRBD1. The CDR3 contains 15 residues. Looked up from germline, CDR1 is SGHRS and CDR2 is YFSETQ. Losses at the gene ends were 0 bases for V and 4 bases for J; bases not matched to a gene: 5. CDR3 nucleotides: TGCGCCAGCAGCTTGGACAAGACAGGGGCCTATGGCTACACCTTC. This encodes CASSLDKTGAYGYTF.

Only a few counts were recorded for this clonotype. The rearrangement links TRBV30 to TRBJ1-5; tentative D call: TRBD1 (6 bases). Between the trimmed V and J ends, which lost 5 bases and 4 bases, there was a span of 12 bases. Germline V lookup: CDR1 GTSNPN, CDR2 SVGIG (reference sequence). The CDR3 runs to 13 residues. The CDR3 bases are TGTGCCTGGGCTTGGGGGGCAAATCAGCCCCAGCATTTT. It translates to CAWAWGANQPQHF.

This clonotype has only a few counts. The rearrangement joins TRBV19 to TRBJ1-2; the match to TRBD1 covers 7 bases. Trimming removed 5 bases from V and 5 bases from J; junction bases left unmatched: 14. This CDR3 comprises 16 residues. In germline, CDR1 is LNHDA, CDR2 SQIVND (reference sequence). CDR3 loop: CASSALSRDSAYGYTF. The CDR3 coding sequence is TGTGCCAGTAGTGCCTTGTCCCGGGACAGCGCTTATGGCTACACCTTC.

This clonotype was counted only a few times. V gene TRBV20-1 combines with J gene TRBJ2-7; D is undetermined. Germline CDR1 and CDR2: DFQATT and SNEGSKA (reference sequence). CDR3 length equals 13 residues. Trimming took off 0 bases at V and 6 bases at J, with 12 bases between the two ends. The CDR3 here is CSARDPGLFEQYF. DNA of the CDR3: TGCAGTGCTAGAGATCCGGGCCTATTCGAGCAGTACTTC.

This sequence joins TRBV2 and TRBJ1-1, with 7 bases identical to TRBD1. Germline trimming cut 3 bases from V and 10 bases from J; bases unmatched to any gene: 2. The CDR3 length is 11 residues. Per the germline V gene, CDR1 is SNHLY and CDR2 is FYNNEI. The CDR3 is CASSDPGGAFF. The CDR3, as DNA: TGTGCCAGCAGTGATCCAGGGGGAGCTTTCTTT.

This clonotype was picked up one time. The CDR3: CSAREWHIMTEAFF. CDR3 DNA: TGCAGTGCTAGAGAGTGGCATATTATGACTGAAGCTTTCTTT. The gene calls are TRBV20-1 and TRBJ1-1; D uncertain. This CDR3 contains 14 residues. CDR1 is DFQATT and CDR2 is SNEGSKA in the germline V gene (reference sequence). Deletions cut 0 bases from V and 5 bases from J, with 13 bases between.

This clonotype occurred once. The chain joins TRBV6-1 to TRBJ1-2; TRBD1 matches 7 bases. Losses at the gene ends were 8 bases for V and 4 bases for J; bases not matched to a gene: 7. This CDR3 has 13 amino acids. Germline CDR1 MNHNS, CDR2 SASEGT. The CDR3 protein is CASGQGEGYGYTF. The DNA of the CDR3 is TGTGCCAGCGGTCAGGGGGAGGGCTATGGCTACACCTTC.

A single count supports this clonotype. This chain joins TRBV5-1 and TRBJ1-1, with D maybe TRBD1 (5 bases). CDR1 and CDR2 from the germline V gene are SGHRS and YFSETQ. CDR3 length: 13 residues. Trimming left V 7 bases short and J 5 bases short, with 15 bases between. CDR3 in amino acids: CASSAGWGTEAFF. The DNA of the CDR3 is TGCGCCAGCTCCGCCGGATGGGGGACTGAAGCTTTCTTT.

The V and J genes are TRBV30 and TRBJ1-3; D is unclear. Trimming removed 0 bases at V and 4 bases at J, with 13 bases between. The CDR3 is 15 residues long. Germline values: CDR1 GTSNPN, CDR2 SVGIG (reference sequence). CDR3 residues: CAWSVYGGPGNTIYF. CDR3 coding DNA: TGTGCCTGGAGTGTATATGGAGGACCGGGAAACACCATATATTTT.

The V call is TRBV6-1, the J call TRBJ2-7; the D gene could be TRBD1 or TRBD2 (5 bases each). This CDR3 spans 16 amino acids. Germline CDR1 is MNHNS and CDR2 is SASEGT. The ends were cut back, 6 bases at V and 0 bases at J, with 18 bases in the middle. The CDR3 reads CASRVSGTASSYEQYF. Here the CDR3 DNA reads TGTGCCAGCAGAGTCTCCGGGACGGCCAGCTCCTACGAGCAGTACTTC.

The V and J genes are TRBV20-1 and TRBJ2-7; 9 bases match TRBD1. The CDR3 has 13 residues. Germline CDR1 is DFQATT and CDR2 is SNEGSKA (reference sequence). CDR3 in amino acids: CSFTGTGNYEQYF. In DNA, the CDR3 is TGCAGCTTCACCGGGACAGGGAATTACGAGCAGTACTTC.

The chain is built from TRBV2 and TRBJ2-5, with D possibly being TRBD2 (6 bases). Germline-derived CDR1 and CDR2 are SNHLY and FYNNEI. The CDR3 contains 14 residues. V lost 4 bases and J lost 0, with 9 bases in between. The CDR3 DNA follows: TGTGCCAGCAGTGGTCGGGACTACCAAGAGACCCAGTACTTC. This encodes CASSGRDYQETQYF.

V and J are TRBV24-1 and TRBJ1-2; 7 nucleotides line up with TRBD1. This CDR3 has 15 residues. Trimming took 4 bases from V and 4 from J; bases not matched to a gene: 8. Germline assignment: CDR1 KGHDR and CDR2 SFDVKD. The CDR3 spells CATSDPGTEVYGYTF. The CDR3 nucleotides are TGTGCCACCAGTGACCCCGGGACAGAGGTCTATGGCTACACCTTC.

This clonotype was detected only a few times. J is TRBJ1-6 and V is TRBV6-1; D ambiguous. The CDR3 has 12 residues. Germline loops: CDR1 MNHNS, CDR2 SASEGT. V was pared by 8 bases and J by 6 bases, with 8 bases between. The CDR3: CASSRPNSPLHF. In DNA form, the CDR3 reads TGTGCCAGCTCTCGTCCTAATTCACCCCTCCACTTT.

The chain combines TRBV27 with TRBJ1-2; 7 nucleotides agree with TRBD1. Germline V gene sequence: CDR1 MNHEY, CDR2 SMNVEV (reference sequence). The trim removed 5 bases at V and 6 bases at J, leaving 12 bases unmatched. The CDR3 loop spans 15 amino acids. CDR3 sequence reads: CASSRNRGLTNGYTF. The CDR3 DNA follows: TGTGCCAGCAGTCGAAACAGGGGTCTTACCAATGGCTACACCTTC.

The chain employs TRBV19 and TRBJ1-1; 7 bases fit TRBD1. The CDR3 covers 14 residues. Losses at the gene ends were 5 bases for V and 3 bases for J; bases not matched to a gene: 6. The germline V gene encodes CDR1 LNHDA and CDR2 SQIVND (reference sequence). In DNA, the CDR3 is TGTGCCAGTAGTCCCGGGACAGAAGACACTGAAGCTTTCTTT. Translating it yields CASSPGTEDTEAFF.

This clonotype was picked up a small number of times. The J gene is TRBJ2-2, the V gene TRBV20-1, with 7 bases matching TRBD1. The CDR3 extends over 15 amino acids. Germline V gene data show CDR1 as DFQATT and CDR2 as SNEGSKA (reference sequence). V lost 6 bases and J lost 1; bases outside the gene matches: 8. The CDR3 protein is CSASHRGRNTGELFF. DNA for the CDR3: TGCAGTGCCAGCCACAGGGGACGGAACACCGGGGAGCTGTTTTTT.